The present entry profiles one T cell receptor beta chain with its context. Trimming left V 6 bases short and J 8 bases short, with 10 bases between. This CDR3 has 11 amino acids. In germline, CDR1 is GTSNPN, CDR2 SVGIG (reference sequence). A quantity of 0.5 to 1 ug RNA underwent reverse transcription using random hexamers. Multiplex PCR with immunoSEQ amplified the TCR beta CDR3 across 54 Vbeta and 13 Jbeta. TCRdb processed the immunoSEQ multiplex PCR reads anew with MiXCR; each CDR3 protein has one entry. The table records about 150,000 distinct CDR3 sequences, 95% of them present only once. This specimen comes from a study of CD8 T cells in Susac syndrome. The authors carried out high-throughput sequencing of TCR beta. They applied it to CD8+ and CD4+ T cells obtained from blood. The multiple sclerosis control group was made up of treatment-naive patients with stable or active relapsing-remitting disease. FACS was used to enrich TEMRA cells, whereas the CD8+ and CD4+ T cells were obtained by negative isolation.

The chain uses TRBV30 and TRBJ1-4; D is undetermined. The sample consisted of CD4+ T cells from PBMCs. This receptor was obtained from a human donor with multiple sclerosis. The CDR3 nucleotides are TGTGCCTGCCTCTTGGGGGAAAAACTGTTTTTT. Translation gives CACLLGEKLFF.